The sequence of this T cell receptor (beta chain) was determined in a study of cytomegalovirus exposure and HLA in healthy donors. This clone showed up just once. Its matching antigen is unknown. Assay: immunoSEQ multiplex PCR; the TCRdb copy retains only in-frame clones and omits some. The sample contains about 98,000 clones, roughly 87% of which appear only once. Findings and caveats of the study: The authors listed approximately 160 TCR beta chains as cytomegalovirus-associated.

The germline CDR1 and CDR2 sequences are KGHSH and LQKENI. V was cut by 0 bases and J by 6 bases, with 14 bases left in between. The CDR3 loop spans 15 amino acids. Sequencing was done on a sample of PBMCs. This clonotype was obtained from a man aged 18 to 30 in good health and CMV-seropositive. This rearrangement joins TRBV18 to TRBJ1-2; weak D call: TRBD1 (5 bases). CDR3 sequence reads: CASSPPEGPLNGYTF. The DNA of the CDR3 is TGTGCCAGCTCACCACCGGAGGGGCCCCTGAATGGCTACACCTTC.